This section outlines one T cell receptor (beta chain) sequence together with its context. J was trimmed by 2 bases and V by 0 bases; bases with no gene match: 4. This CDR3 is built from 17 residues. Germline assignment: CDR1 SGHRS and CDR2 YFSETQ. Clones were sequenced by immunoSEQ multiplex PCR, and TCRdb holds only the in-frame ones, with some missing. The top ten hold roughly a sixth of the sample, which has some 180,000 clones, around nine tenths seen once. The sample originates from a study of blood T cell repertoires in COVID-19. Study-level information: Samples representing acute and convalescent COVID-19 were sourced from the United States, Italy and Spain. Sample material is recorded as cDNA or gDNA derived from T cells, B-cell-depleted T cells, or PBMCs.

Enrolled during active infection, Seattle patients were then followed longitudinally. The origin of this receptor is a man in his fifties or sixties with COVID-19, enrolled during active disease. The material sequenced was peripheral blood. V gene TRBV5-1 combines with J gene TRBJ2-1; TRBD2 matches at 11 bases. The CDR3 nucleotides are TGCGCCAGCAGCTTGGTACTAGCGGGAGCCGCCTACAATGAGCAGTTCTTC. Residues: CASSLVLAGAAYNEQFF.